Each of the 8 T cell receptor beta chains below was sequenced from the same sample in a study of beta chain features in type 1 diabetes. No antigen has been identified for these receptors. Study outcomes and limitations: TCRB CDR3 length was moderately but significantly reduced in all four CD4+ subsets of Type 1 diabetes patients.

The investigators reverse transcribed all of the isolated RNA, so they sequenced expressed TCRB transcripts. Profiling relied on immunoSEQ multiplex PCR, and the TCRdb table lists in-frame clones only, not all of them. The table lists 230,000 or so clones, 16% of them singletons. What was sequenced was naive CD4+ T cells from blood. Receptors originate from a man aged 30-40 years with type 1 diabetes.

This clone was detected only a few times. The chain joins TRBV30 to TRBJ1-2, with D tentatively TRBD1 (5 bases). From germline, CDR1 is GTSNPN and CDR2 SVGIG (reference sequence). This CDR3 is built from 13 residues. The germline V and J ends were trimmed by 4 bases and 3 bases, with 12 bases remaining between them. The CDR3 nucleotides read TGTGCCTGGACGCAGGGATGGGACTATGGCTACACCTTC. It yields the protein CAWTQGWDYGYTF. Filled out from reference TRBV30 and TRBJ1-2, the complete variable domain reads SQTIHQWPATLVQPVGSPLSLECTVEGTSNPNLYWYRQAAGRGLQLLFYSVGIGQISSEVPQNLSASRPQDRQFILSSKKLLLSDSGFYLCAWTQGWDYGYTFGSGTRLTVV.

The V and J genes are TRBV19 and TRBJ2-1; 8 bases line up with TRBD1. The CDR3 runs to 15 residues. Germline lookup yields CDR1 LNHDA and CDR2 SQIVND (reference sequence). V gave up 6 bases and J gave up 7 bases; unmatched junction bases: 11. The CDR3 nucleotides are TGTGCCAGTAGCCTCGACAGGGGTATACGGAATGAGCAGTTCTTC. Translation gives CASSLDRGIRNEQFF.

The rearrangement uses TRBV15 and TRBJ1-1; 7 bases are a match to TRBD1. Germline lookup yields CDR1 LNHNV and CDR2 YYDKDF (reference sequence). The V segment lost 2 bases and the J segment 3 bases; nucleotides outside the gene matches: 3. The CDR3 sequence is 14 residues long. The CDR3: CATSRRGQDTEAFF. The CDR3 nucleotides are TGTGCCACCAGCAGACGAGGACAGGACACTGAAGCTTTCTTT.

Only a few counts were recorded for this clone. V usage is TRBV10-3 and J usage is TRBJ2-7, with D possibly TRBD1 on 5 matching bases. Per germline, CDR1 ENHRY and CDR2 SYGVKD. This CDR3 is 13 amino acids long. The V end lost 0 bases, the J end lost 9 bases, and 12 bases lay between the germline ends. CDR3 region: CAISESGQGWQYF. The DNA for the CDR3 is TGTGCCATCAGTGAGTCTGGGCAGGGATGGCAGTACTTC.

CDR3 loop: CASSSPVGETQYF. The CDR3 DNA reads as TGTGCCAGCTCTTCACCGGTAGGGGAGACCCAGTACTTC. V and J are TRBV18 and TRBJ2-5; no definite D call. Trimming pared 6 bases from V and 5 bases from J, leaving 13 bases between. Germline CDR1 reads KGHSH; CDR2 reads LQKENI. CDR3 length equals 13 residues.

The chain joins TRBV7-9 to TRBJ2-3; no clear D. V was clipped by 6 bases and J by 2 bases, with 9 bases between them. From germline, CDR1 is SEHNR and CDR2 FQNEAQ (reference sequence). The CDR3 runs 13 residues. The DNA of the CDR3 is TGTGCCAGCAGTCCAGGCGACACAGATACGCAGTATTTT. Translating gives CASSPGDTDTQYF.

This clone was seen only a few times. J is TRBJ2-5 and V is TRBV30; D may be TRBD2 (6 bases). Germline V gene sequence: CDR1 GTSNPN, CDR2 SVGIG (reference sequence). The germline V and J ends were trimmed by 4 bases and 4 bases, with 10 bases remaining between them. CDR3 length: 12 residues. The CDR3 sequence is CAWNAGSETQYF. In DNA form, the CDR3 reads TGTGCCTGGAACGCGGGGTCAGAGACCCAGTACTTC.

The chain joins TRBV9 to TRBJ2-7; 13 nucleotides align to TRBD2. Losses at the gene ends were 6 bases for V and 5 bases for J; bases not matched to a gene: 8. CDR3 size: 15 residues. CDR1 and CDR2 (germline): SGDLS, YYNGEE. The CDR3 sequence is CASNNPGLAGHEQYF. In DNA form, the CDR3 reads TGTGCCAGCAACAACCCGGGACTAGCGGGACACGAGCAGTACTTC.